The 6 T cell receptor beta chains listed next were all sequenced from one sample in a study of cytomegalovirus exposure and HLA in healthy donors. In the PCR, 60 Vbeta and 13 Jbeta primers were used. This table comes from immunoSEQ multiplex PCR, and its TCRdb copy is limited to in-frame clones, with some not included. The sample consists of approximately 130,000 clones, 85% to 90% of them appearing once. Input material: PBMCs. The origin of the receptors is a woman younger than 45 in good health and CMV-seropositive.

J is TRBJ2-1 and V is TRBV2, with 10 bases aligning to TRBD1. The CDR3 loop spans 14 amino acids. The ends lost 4 bases at V and 4 bases at J; junction bases unmatched: 1. CDR1 is SNHLY, CDR2 FYNNEI, per germline. For the CDR3, the DNA is TGTGCCAGCAGTGGGACAGGGGGATACAATGAGCAGTTCTTC. Protein: CASSGTGGYNEQFF.

This chain uses TRBV6-5 with TRBJ2-7; tentative D call: TRBD1 (5 bases). Germline assignment: CDR1 MNHEY and CDR2 SVGAGI. Trimming stripped 0 bases from V and 2 bases from J, with 14 bases between. CDR3 length: 16 amino acids. The CDR3 reads CASSYSGIPRAYEQYF. The DNA for the CDR3 is TGTGCCAGCAGTTACTCGGGGATACCCAGGGCCTACGAGCAGTACTTC.

J is TRBJ1-1 and V is TRBV28; 7 bases align to TRBD1. With 3 bases clipped from V and 12 bases from J, the junction kept 13 bases outside the gene matches. The CDR3 totals 14 residues. Germline assignment: CDR1 MDHEN and CDR2 SYDVKM. Here the CDR3 reads CASSFVGDRLVTFF. The CDR3 DNA sequence: TGTGCCAGCAGTTTTGTAGGGGACAGACTAGTGACTTTCTTT.

The J gene is TRBJ1-1, the V gene TRBV10-3, with 8 nucleotides matching TRBD1. This CDR3 spans 13 amino acids. Per the germline V gene, CDR1 is ENHRY and CDR2 is SYGVKD. V shed 4 bases and J 7 bases; nucleotides not matched to a gene: 5. As DNA, the CDR3 is TGTGCCATCAGTGGGACAGGGAAAGGTGAAGCTTTCTTT. Translation: CAISGTGKGEAFF.

The chain has TRBV11-2 and TRBJ2-7, with 10 bases that match TRBD2. The V gene end was trimmed by 5 bases and the J gene end by 7 bases; junction bases not matched to a gene: 20. The length of the CDR3 is 18 residues. Per the germline V gene, CDR1 is SGHAT and CDR2 is FQNNGV. CDR3 loop: CASSVYYGGERGGPEQYF. The CDR3 DNA reads as TGTGCCAGCAGCGTCTACTACGGGGGGGAGCGGGGGGGCCCAGAGCAGTACTTC.

This chain connects TRBV7-8 to TRBJ1-5; no clear D. The CDR3 sequence is 14 residues long. The germline CDR1 and CDR2 sequences are SGHVS and FQNEAQ. Trimming removed 3 bases at V and 7 bases at J, with 13 bases between. CDR3 sequence reads: CASSLGGIGQPQHF. The CDR3 DNA is TGTGCCAGCAGCTTGGGAGGGATCGGACAGCCCCAGCATTTT. Full variable domain (rest looked up from reference TRBV7-8 and TRBJ1-5): GAGVSQSPRYKVAKRGQDVALRCDPISGHVSLFWYQQALGQGPEFLTYFQNEAQLDKSGLPSDRFFAERPEGSVSTLKIQRTQQEDSAVYLCASSLGGIGQPQHFGDGTRLSIL.